Following are 32 T cell receptor beta chains from one sample sequenced in a study of blood T cell repertoires in COVID-19. Using immunoSEQ multiplex PCR, the repertoire was profiled, and TCRdb retains in-frame clones only, with some absent. The sample shows tens of thousands of clones, around 90% of them seen only once. The material sequenced was peripheral blood. These receptors came from a woman aged 45-60 years with active or convalescent COVID-19.

V gene TRBV18 combines with J gene TRBJ1-1; no firm D call. The germline V gene encodes CDR1 KGHSH and CDR2 LQKENI. V shed 8 bases and J shed 6 bases, with 16 bases lying between them. The CDR3 runs to 13 residues. The CDR3 DNA follows: TGTGCCAGCCAAGGAACGGGTAACTCTGAAGCTTTCTTT. This sequence encodes CASQGTGNSEAFF.

The chain employs TRBV7-8 and TRBJ2-1, with D perhaps matching TRBD1 (5 bases). The CDR3 is 11 amino acids. Per the germline V gene, CDR1 is SGHVS and CDR2 is FQNEAQ. Between the trimmed V and J ends, which lost 5 bases and 10 bases, there was a span of 9 bases. CDR3 DNA: TGTGCCAGCAGCCGACAGTGGGAGCAGTTCTTC. Protein: CASSRQWEQFF.

The chain is built from TRBV2 and TRBJ2-1, with 7 bases identical to TRBD2. Germline V gene data show CDR1 as SNHLY and CDR2 as FYNNEI. The CDR3 is 15 residues long. J lost 6 bases, V lost 6 bases, and 11 bases had no gene match. The CDR3 region is CASRGLVREGNEQFF. The CDR3 DNA is TGTGCCAGCAGAGGACTAGTAAGGGAGGGCAATGAGCAGTTCTTC.

The chain uses TRBV5-1 and TRBJ1-5, with D possibly being TRBD1 (6 bases). This CDR3 has 16 amino acids. The germline gives CDR1 SGHRS, CDR2 YFSETQ. Trimming pared 4 bases from V and 2 bases from J, leaving 16 bases between. The DNA for the CDR3 is TGCGCCAGCAGCCCCTCCGGGGGGGCAGGCAATCAGCCCCAGCATTTT. Amino acids: CASSPSGGAGNQPQHF.

The rearrangement links TRBV5-4 to TRBJ2-7; 8 bases line up with TRBD2. Trimming cost V 2 bases and J 2 bases; bases outside gene matches: 3. The CDR3 consists of 14 residues. Germline CDR1 reads SGHNT; CDR2 reads YYREEE (reference sequence). The DNA for the CDR3 is TGTGCCAGCAGCTTTACTAGCGGAGCCTACGAGCAGTACTTC. This codes for CASSFTSGAYEQYF.

The CDR3 protein is CASRASQGAVYGYTF. CDR3 bases: TGTGCCAGCAGGGCTTCACAGGGGGCTGTCTATGGCTACACCTTC. The chain links TRBV28 to TRBJ1-2, with TRBD1 matching 9 bases. Germline lookup yields CDR1 MDHEN and CDR2 SYDVKM. The CDR3 is made up of 15 amino acids. V lost 6 bases, J lost 4 bases, and 9 bases stayed unmatched.

The chain combines TRBV7-2 with TRBJ2-3; 7 bases map to TRBD2. The CDR3 consists of 15 residues. Per the germline V gene, CDR1 is SGHTA and CDR2 is FQGNSA. V shed 5 bases and J 2 bases; nucleotides not matched to a gene: 7. The CDR3 protein is CASSPGGFYTDTQYF. CDR3 in DNA: TGTGCCAGCAGCCCCGGGGGGTTCTACACAGATACGCAGTATTTT.

This rearrangement joins TRBV18 to TRBJ1-2; 8 bases line up with TRBD1. V trimming: 4 bases; J trimming: 3 bases; junction bases outside the gene matches: 7. Germline CDR1 is KGHSH and CDR2 is LQKENI. The CDR3 spans 15 residues. CDR3: CASSQDSDRDYGYTF. The CDR3 coding sequence is TGTGCCAGCTCACAAGACTCGGACAGGGACTATGGCTACACCTTC. The full variable domain, in which reference TRBV18 and TRBJ1-2 provide the parts outside the CDR3, is NAGVMQNPRHLVRRRGQEARLRCSPMKGHSHVYWYRQLPEEGLKFMVYLQKENIIDESGMPKERFSAEFPKEGPSILRIQQVVRGDSAAYFCASSQDSDRDYGYTFGSGTRLTVV.

The chain has TRBV5-4 and TRBJ2-1; unclear D gene. V shed 4 bases and J shed 4 bases, with 9 bases lying between them. Germline CDR1 reads SGHNT; CDR2 reads YYREEE (reference sequence). The CDR3 contains 13 residues. CDR3 DNA: TGTGCCAGCAGCCCCCACGGTTACAATGAGCAGTTCTTC. It is translated as CASSPHGYNEQFF.

The CDR3, as DNA: TGTGCCAGCAGCCCCGACAGTTTGTATGGCTACACCTTC. It encodes CASSPDSLYGYTF. The chain carries TRBV7-9 and TRBJ1-2; the D gene is possibly TRBD1 (5 bases). The CDR3 has 13 amino acids. Germline V CDR1 and CDR2: SEHNR, FQNEAQ (reference sequence). The V and J ends lost 5 bases and 5 bases respectively, with 12 bases between them.

V and J are TRBV11-3 and TRBJ2-1; TRBD1 matches at 7 bases. Germline V gene data show CDR1 as SGHNT and CDR2 as YENEEA. The CDR3 loop spans 16 amino acids. Unmatched junction bases numbered 14, after V lost 5 bases and J lost 7 bases. The CDR3 coding sequence is TGTGCCAGCAGCCCTCAGGGGGATTCAAGAGCAAATGAGCAGTTCTTC. Residues: CASSPQGDSRANEQFF.

The DNA of the CDR3 is TGTGCCAGCAGCGAAGGAGCGGGAGCTTACCAAGATACGCAGTATTTT. Protein: CASSEGAGAYQDTQYF. The chain recombines TRBV9 with TRBJ2-3, with TRBD2 matching over 8 bases. Germline V gene data show CDR1 as SGDLS and CDR2 as YYNGEE. Trimming removed 3 bases from V and 5 bases from J; junction bases left unmatched: 11. The CDR3 spans 16 residues.

This chain uses TRBV3-1 (or the pseudogene TRBV3-2) with TRBJ2-3; D unclear. Germline CDR1 is LGHDT and CDR2 is YNNKEL (reference sequence). This CDR3 is built from 17 residues. V was pared by 0 bases and J by 4 bases, with 17 bases between. The CDR3 DNA is TGTGCCAGCAGCCAAGAGGCGGCCCGCCGAAGCGCAGATACGCAGTATTTT. Encoded protein: CASSQEAARRSADTQYF.

V gene TRBV6-2 or TRBV6-3 combines with J gene TRBJ2-1, with 8 nucleotides matching TRBD2. V lost 6 bases to trimming and J lost 3 bases; unmatched junction nucleotides: 7. CDR3 length: 15 amino acids. Germline loops: CDR1 MNHEY, CDR2 SVGEGT. For the CDR3, the DNA is TGTGCCAGCAGCCGGAGCGGGGGCCACTACAATGAGCAGTTCTTC. Translation: CASSRSGGHYNEQFF.

The rearrangement joins TRBV5-1 to TRBJ1-1; no reliable D call. The CDR3 is 16 amino acids. CDR1 SGHRS and CDR2 YFSETQ come from the germline V gene. V lost 2 bases and J lost 0, with 14 bases in between. The CDR3 bases are TGCGCCAGCAGCTTCTCGACTGGACTATTGAACACTGAAGCTTTCTTT. Translating it yields CASSFSTGLLNTEAFF.

This chain joins TRBV7-2 and TRBJ1-2; D possibly corresponds to TRBD1 (5 bases). Germline V gene data show CDR1 as SGHTA and CDR2 as FQGNSA. With 0 bases removed from V and 5 bases from J, the gap between germline ends came to 16 bases. This CDR3 has 16 amino acids. The CDR3 nucleotides read TGTGCCAGCAGCTTAGCGGAGACAGACTCTCCTTATGGCTACACCTTC. It is translated as CASSLAETDSPYGYTF.

This sequence joins TRBV7-9 and TRBJ2-7, with 10 positions matching TRBD2. Per germline, CDR1 SEHNR and CDR2 FQNEAQ (reference sequence). The junction had 3 bases not matched to a gene; V was cut back by 4 bases and J by 3 bases. This CDR3 spans 14 amino acids. CDR3 sequence reads: CASSWTSGLYEQYF. The DNA of the CDR3 is TGTGCCAGCAGCTGGACTAGCGGACTCTACGAGCAGTACTTC.

The genes are TRBV7-8 and TRBJ1-5, with no clear D. V dropped 1 base and J dropped 6 bases, with 16 bases sitting between them. The CDR3 runs to 16 residues. Germline V gene sequence: CDR1 SGHVS, CDR2 FQNEAQ. The CDR3 DNA reads as TGTGCCAGCAGCTTAGACTCTTCTCTTAGTGGTCAGCCCCAGCATTTT. Amino acids: CASSLDSSLSGQPQHF.

This sequence joins TRBV9 and TRBJ2-7, with TRBD1 matching over 7 bases. The germline gives CDR1 SGDLS, CDR2 YYNGEE. J was trimmed by 4 bases and V by 3 bases; bases with no gene match: 10. The CDR3 has 15 amino acids. The CDR3 nucleotides are TGTGCCAGCAGCGAGTCCACCGGGACAGCATACGAGCAGTACTTC. Its protein product is CASSESTGTAYEQYF.

The chain couples TRBV4-3 to TRBJ2-1, with a weak D call TRBD2 (7 bases). The CDR3 covers 17 residues. The ends were cut back, 0 bases at V and 6 bases at J, with 18 bases in the middle. Per the germline V gene, CDR1 is LGHNA and CDR2 is YSLEER. The DNA of the CDR3 is TGCGCCAGCAGCCAAGATGGGCCGGGGGGCCTCCGCAATGAGCAGTTCTTC. Its translation is CASSQDGPGGLRNEQFF.

V usage is TRBV5-1 and J usage is TRBJ1-1; possible D gene TRBD1, 6 bases. Trimming stripped 1 base from V and 1 base from J, with 8 bases between. The germline V gene encodes CDR1 SGHRS and CDR2 YFSETQ. The CDR3 consists of 14 residues. This CDR3 reads CASSLRTANTEAFF. CDR3 DNA sequence: TGCGCCAGCAGCTTGCGGACAGCGAACACTGAAGCTTTCTTT.

The count of this clone is one. The chain has TRBV29-1 and TRBJ2-2, with D possibly matching TRBD1 (6 bases). Germline V gives CDR1 SQVTM, CDR2 ANQGSEA. This CDR3 spans 15 amino acids. V gave up 3 bases and J gave up 1 base, with 12 bases separating them. CDR3 bases: TGCAGCGTTGACCCAACAGGGATGAACACCGGGGAGCTGTTTTTT. This gives the protein CSVDPTGMNTGELFF.

The chain uses TRBV21-1 and TRBJ1-5; the listed D gene, TRBD1, was not tested against the DNA. TRBV21-1 is recorded as a pseudogene. The CDR3 contains 15 residues. CDR3 in amino acids: CASSEDRGHVQPQHF. In nucleotides, the CDR3 is TGTGCCAGCAGCGAGGACAGGGGGCACGTTCAGCCCCAGCATTTT.

The V gene is TRBV5-4, the J gene TRBJ2-7; 10 positions match TRBD1. This CDR3 region has 14 residues. The J segment lost 6 bases and the V segment lost 3 bases, leaving 6 bases of the junction unmatched. The germline V gene encodes CDR1 SGHNT and CDR2 YYREEE (reference sequence). The chain's CDR3 is CASSSRGQGSEQYF. CDR3 sequence (DNA): TGTGCCAGCAGCTCGAGGGGACAGGGGTCCGAGCAGTACTTC. Together with reference TRBV5-4 and TRBJ2-7, the CDR3 gives the full variable domain: ETGVTQSPTHLIKTRGQQVTLRCSSQSGHNTVSWYQQALGQGPQFIFQYYREEENGRGNFPPRFSGLQFPNYSSELNVNALELDDSALYLCASSSRGQGSEQYFGPGTRLTVT.

The J gene is TRBJ2-2, the V gene TRBV9; D is perhaps TRBD1 (7 bases). The germline V gene has CDR1 SGDLS and CDR2 YYNGEE. Trimming stripped 1 base from V and 3 bases from J, with 19 bases between. The CDR3 has 18 residues. The CDR3 nucleotides read TGTGCCAGCAGCGTACTGCGACAGGGAGGTTTTGACACCGGGGAGCTGTTTTTT. Its translation is CASSVLRQGGFDTGELFF.

The chain carries TRBV7-2 and TRBJ1-6, with 8 bases that match TRBD1. Losses at the gene ends were 8 bases for V and 10 bases for J; bases not matched to a gene: 7. This CDR3 region has 13 residues. The V gene's germline CDR1 is SGHTA and CDR2 FQGNSA. The CDR3 DNA is TGTGCCAGCGAGGAGGACAGGGCCTCACCCCTCCACTTT. It is translated as CASEEDRASPLHF.

The chain joins TRBV7-8 to TRBJ2-3, with a weak D call TRBD2 (6 bases). The CDR3 is 17 residues long. Trimming cost V 4 bases and J 0 bases, with 17 bases left between them. CDR1 and CDR2 (germline): SGHVS, FQNEAQ. The CDR3 region is CASSSTGSGTSTDTQYF. DNA of the CDR3: TGTGCCAGCAGCTCCACGGGATCAGGGACTAGCACAGATACGCAGTATTTT. The full variable domain, with the rest looked up from reference TRBV7-8 and TRBJ2-3, is GAGVSQSPRYKVAKRGQDVALRCDPISGHVSLFWYQQALGQGPEFLTYFQNEAQLDKSGLPSDRFFAERPEGSVSTLKIQRTQQEDSAVYLCASSSTGSGTSTDTQYFGPGTRLTVL.

The chain has TRBV4-3 and TRBJ2-3; the match to TRBD2 covers 13 bases. CDR1 and CDR2 from the germline V gene are LGHNA and YSLEER. V lost 0 bases to trimming and J lost 6 bases; unmatched junction nucleotides: 9. The CDR3 sequence is 18 residues long. This chain's CDR3 is CASSQDRGLAGARDTQYF. DNA of the CDR3: TGCGCCAGCAGCCAAGATCGTGGACTAGCGGGGGCGAGGGATACGCAGTATTTT.

The chain joins TRBV5-4 to TRBJ2-5; 8 positions agree with TRBD2. Per the germline V gene, CDR1 is SGHNT and CDR2 is YYREEE (reference sequence). The J segment lost 2 bases and the V segment lost 4 bases, leaving 10 bases of the junction unmatched. There are 16 residues in the CDR3. CDR3 sequence: CASSPRGGVLQETQYF. The CDR3 region has the DNA TGTGCCAGCAGCCCACGGGGGGGCGTACTACAAGAGACCCAGTACTTC.

V and J are TRBV7-9 and TRBJ2-5, with TRBD1 matching 7 bases. This CDR3 spans 16 amino acids. The germline V gene encodes CDR1 SEHNR and CDR2 FQNEAQ (reference sequence). J was trimmed by 4 bases and V by 5 bases; bases with no gene match: 13. CDR3 DNA sequence: TGTGCCAGCAGCGGGGCGCCAGGGACAGTAAGAGAGACCCAGTACTTC. Encoded protein: CASSGAPGTVRETQYF.

This clone was seen just once. This chain joins TRBV7-2 and TRBJ1-1; perhaps TRBD1 as D (6 bases). CDR3 length: 15 amino acids. The V end was cut by 1 base, the J end by 5 bases, with 14 bases between. Germline CDR1 SGHTA, CDR2 FQGNSA. The CDR3 spells CASSLGYSGVTEAFF. DNA of the CDR3: TGTGCCAGCAGCTTAGGATACTCAGGGGTGACTGAAGCTTTCTTT. Combining the CDR3 with reference TRBV7-2 and TRBJ1-1 gives the whole variable domain GAGVSQSPSNKVTEKGKDVELRCDPISGHTALYWYRQSLGQGLEFLIYFQGNSAPDKSGLPSDRFSAERTGGSVSTLTIQRTQQEDSAVYLCASSLGYSGVTEAFFGQGTRLTVV.

The J gene is TRBJ2-1, the V gene TRBV7-2; D possibly corresponds to TRBD1 (5 bases). Germline V CDR1 and CDR2: SGHTA, FQGNSA. V lost 5 bases, J lost 4 bases, and 9 bases lay in between. The length of the CDR3 is 13 residues. The CDR3 DNA sequence: TGTGCCAGCAGCCCGCGACAGTACAATGAGCAGTTCTTC. Translated: CASSPRQYNEQFF. Together with reference TRBV7-2 and TRBJ2-1, the CDR3 gives the full variable domain: GAGVSQSPSNKVTEKGKDVELRCDPISGHTALYWYRQSLGQGLEFLIYFQGNSAPDKSGLPSDRFSAERTGGSVSTLTIQRTQQEDSAVYLCASSPRQYNEQFFGPGTRLTVL.